This T cell receptor beta chain was sequenced for a study of blood T cell repertoires in COVID-19. Study in general: The United States, Italy and Spain provided the acute and convalescent COVID-19 samples.

The germline CDR1 and CDR2 sequences are MDHEN and SYDVKM. V was cut by 2 bases and J by 3 bases, with 7 bases left in between. This CDR3 region has 13 residues. A word on this clone: The sample contains more than one DNA sequence encoding this CDR3.

Seattle participants joined during active infection and were tracked over time. In the original analysis: Amplification of reference gene primers was used by the study to estimate nucleated cell counts. Generated by immunoSEQ multiplex PCR, the TCRdb table keeps only in-frame clones and is missing some. The V and J calls and clone size come from that table; D and trimming were worked out from the DNA. The table has 200,000 to 250,000 clones, roughly 80% seen once. The sequenced sample consisted of peripheral blood. V is TRBV28 and J is TRBJ1-2; D unclear. This TCR was recovered from a woman in her 70s with COVID-19, enrolled during active disease. The DNA of the CDR3 is TGTGCCAGCAGTTTAGGAGGGTACTATGGCTACACCTTC. Amino acids: CASSLGGYYGYTF.